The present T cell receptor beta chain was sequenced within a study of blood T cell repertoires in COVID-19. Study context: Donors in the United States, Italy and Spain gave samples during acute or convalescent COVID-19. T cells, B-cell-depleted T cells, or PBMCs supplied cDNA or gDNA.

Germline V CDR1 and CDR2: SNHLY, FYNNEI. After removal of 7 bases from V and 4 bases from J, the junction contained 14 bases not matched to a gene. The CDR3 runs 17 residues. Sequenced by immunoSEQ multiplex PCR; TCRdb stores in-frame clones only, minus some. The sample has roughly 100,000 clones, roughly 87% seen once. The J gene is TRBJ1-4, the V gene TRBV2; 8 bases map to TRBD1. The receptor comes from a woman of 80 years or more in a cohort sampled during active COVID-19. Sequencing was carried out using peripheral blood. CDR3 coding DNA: TGTGCCAGCACCAGCTACTTACCGGGACAGGTTAATGAAAAACTGTTTTTT. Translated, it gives CASTSYLPGQVNEKLFF.